This is a list of T cell receptor beta chains from one sample in a study of T cells in Graves' hyperthyroidism and ophthalmopathy. TCRdb redid the calling of the multiplex PCR reads with MiXCR, one entry per CDR3 protein. The sample includes roughly 560,000 distinct CDR3 sequences, roughly 15% of them seen just once. Sequencing was performed on blood. The receptors come from a woman in her 40s with Graves' ophthalmopathy. The CDR3 runs from the conserved cysteine through the conserved F or W. A D gene is named only where the DNA matches it firmly. Expanded clones are given a class, and other clones once, few, many or no size at all.

j_gene | abundance | d_gene | v_gene | CDR3aa | CDR3nt
TRBJ2-7 | many | - | TRBV6-5 | CASSYGQRAYEQYF | TGTGCCAGCAGTTACGGACAGCGGGCCTACGAGCAGTACTTC
TRBJ2-7 | once | - | TRBV28 | CASTEPGGSRPYEQYF | TGTGCCAGCACCGAACCCGGGGGCAGTAGACCCTACGAGCAGTACTTC
TRBJ1-1 | many | - | TRBV30 | CAWTLPPMNTEAFF | TGTGCCTGGACCTTACCCCCCATGAACACTGAAGCTTTCTTT
TRBJ2-5 | many | TRBD2 | TRBV11-1 | CASSSLLAGGQETQYF | TGTGCCAGCAGCTCCTTACTAGCGGGAGGCCAAGAGACCCAGTACTTC
TRBJ1-3 | once | - | TRBV5-1 | CASSLGTGAKGNTIYF | TGCGCCAGCAGCTTGGGTACGGGGGCGAAAGGAAACACCATATATTTT
TRBJ1-2 | many | - | TRBV6-5 | CASSYVGGMGGYTF | TGTGCCAGCAGTTACGTCGGGGGGATGGGGGGCTACACCTTC
TRBJ1-5 | many | - | TRBV15 | CATSRSSLGNQPQHF | TGTGCCACCAGCAGATCTTCCCTGGGCAATCAGCCCCAGCATTTT
TRBJ2-7 | many | TRBD1 | TRBV11-2 | CASSFYVSDRGPSYEQYF | TGTGCCAGCAGCTTTTACGTTTCGGACAGGGGGCCCTCCTACGAGCAGTACTTC
TRBJ2-4 | many | - | TRBV27 | CASSLRGDGNIQYF | TGTGCCAGCAGTTTAAGGGGAGACGGAAACATTCAGTACTTC
TRBJ1-5 | - | - | TRBV10-3 | CAISEWDQPQHF | TGTGCCATCAGTGAGTGGGATCAGCCCCAGCATTTT
TRBJ2-2 | - | - | TRBV9 | CASSVSGVARQLFF | TGTGCCAGCAGCGTATCAGGGGTTGCCCGGCAGCTGTTTTTT
TRBJ2-7 | - | - | TRBV6-4 | CASSQSSGTYEQYF | TGTGCCAGCAGCCAGAGTAGCGGTACCTACGAGCAGTACTTC
TRBJ2-5 | - | - | TRBV20-1 | CSARDIPRDSQETQYF | TGCAGTGCTAGAGATATCCCGCGGGACTCCCAAGAGACCCAGTACTTC
TRBJ2-5 | - | - | TRBV6-4 | CASSPRTVETQYF | TGTGCCAGCAGTCCTAGGACTGTGGAGACCCAGTACTTC
TRBJ2-7 | many | TRBD1 | TRBV12-3/TRBV12-4 | CASSPGQHLTKQYF | TGTGCCAGCAGCCCGGGACAGCACCTTACGAAGCAGTACTTC
TRBJ2-7 | many | - | TRBV11-2 | CASSLVRYEQYF | TGTGCCAGCAGCTTAGTTCGCTACGAGCAGTACTTC
TRBJ2-7 | few | TRBD2 | TRBV27 | CASSLILASSYEQYF | TGTGCCAGCAGTTTAATACTAGCGAGCTCCTACGAGCAGTACTTC
TRBJ2-7 | - | TRBD2 | TRBV5-1 | CASSLLAGDHEQHF | TGCGCCAGCAGCCTACTAGCGGGGGACCACGAGCAGCACTTC
TRBJ2-3 | many | - | TRBV5-6 | CASSSTLFPTTDTQYF | TGTGCCAGCAGCTCAACCTTATTCCCGACGACAGATACGCAGTATTTT
TRBJ1-2 | - | - | TRBV5-1 | CASSLGSQNYGYTF | TGCGCCAGCAGCTTGGGCAGCCAGAACTATGGCTACACCTTC
TRBJ2-7 | many | TRBD2 | TRBV7-2 | CASSYVAGVSEQYF | TGTGCCAGCAGCTATGTAGCGGGAGTGTCCGAGCAGTACTTC
TRBJ1-1 | - | - | TRBV13 | CASSLGGGRNTEAFF | TGTGCCAGCAGCTTAGGTGGGGGCAGGAACACTGAAGCTTTCTTT
TRBJ1-2 | many | - | TRBV20-1 | CSARHRDYYGYTF | TGCAGTGCACGACACCGGGACTACTATGGCTACACCTTC
TRBJ2-2 | few | - | TRBV11-2 | CASSNLRDSGELFF | TGTGCCAGCAGCAACCTCAGGGATTCCGGGGAGCTGTTTTTT
TRBJ2-7 | many | - | TRBV7-9 | CASSRGGGTYEQYF | TGTGCCAGCAGCAGAGGGGGGGGGACCTACGAGCAGTACTTC
TRBJ2-7 | few | TRBD1 | TRBV18 | CASSKGTGGPEQYF | TGTGCCAGCTCGAAGGGGACAGGGGGCCCCGAGCAGTACTTC
TRBJ2-7 | many | TRBD2 | TRBV12-3/TRBV12-4 | CASSGSGPTSISPHEQYF | TGTGCCAGCAGTGGATCGGGGCCGACTAGCATCAGCCCCCACGAGCAGTACTTC
TRBJ1-3 | many | - | TRBV15 | CATSVGGSSGNTIYF | TGTGCCACCAGCGTCGGAGGGAGCTCTGGAAACACCATATATTTT
TRBJ2-7 | few | TRBD2 | TRBV12-3/TRBV12-4 | CASSGLTSGRPAEQYF | TGTGCCAGCAGTGGCCTTACTAGCGGGAGGCCCGCTGAGCAGTACTTC
TRBJ2-2 | many | - | TRBV28 | CASSPRPETGELFF | TGTGCCAGCAGTCCCCGGCCAGAGACCGGGGAGCTGTTTTTT
TRBJ2-5 | - | - | TRBV28 | CASSLWGDGRLETQYF | TGTGCCAGCAGTTTATGGGGGGACGGACGTCTTGAGACCCAGTACTTC
TRBJ1-1 | many | - | TRBV19 | CASSWGVNTEAFF | TGTGCCAGTTCTTGGGGGGTCAACACTGAAGCTTTCTTT
TRBJ1-5 | many | - | TRBV12-3/TRBV12-4 | CASSFEGMRNQPQHF | TGTGCCAGCAGTTTTGAGGGGATGCGCAATCAGCCCCAGCATTTT
TRBJ1-3 | - | TRBD1 | TRBV4-1 | CASRQQGSGNTIYF | TGCGCCAGCAGGCAACAGGGGAGTGGAAACACCATATATTTT
TRBJ1-2 | once | TRBD1 | TRBV28 | CASSLVGTGGAYGYTF | TGTGCCAGCAGTTTGGTGGGGACAGGGGGCGCCTATGGCTACACCTTC
TRBJ1-2 | few | - | TRBV5-4 | CASSFVQAYGYTF | TGTGCCAGCAGCTTTGTACAGGCCTATGGCTACACCTTC
TRBJ1-5 | many | - | TRBV6-1 | CASSAAVLNQPQHF | TGTGCCAGCAGTGCCGCAGTCCTCAATCAGCCCCAGCATTTT
TRBJ1-3 | many | - | TRBV10-3 | CAISETYPRSGNTIYF | TGTGCCATCAGTGAGACGTACCCCAGGTCCGGAAACACCATATATTTT
TRBJ2-4 | many | - | TRBV6-1 | CASSEAMGANIQYF | TGTGCCAGCAGTGAAGCGATGGGAGCGAACATTCAGTACTTC
TRBJ1-2 | many | - | TRBV28 | CASSLITADPNYGYTF | TGTGCCAGCAGTTTAATAACGGCAGATCCCAACTATGGCTACACCTTC
TRBJ1-2 | - | TRBD1 | TRBV20-1 | CSARDIGPGQGNYGYTF | TGCAGTGCTAGAGATATAGGGCCGGGACAGGGGAACTATGGCTACACCTTC
TRBJ2-7 | many | - | TRBV28 | CASSSNWSSYEQYF | TGTGCCAGCAGTTCCAACTGGAGCTCCTACGAGCAGTACTTC
TRBJ2-2 | - | - | TRBV12-3/TRBV12-4 | CASSFNGWTGELFF | TGTGCCAGCAGTTTTAACGGATGGACCGGGGAGCTGTTTTTT
TRBJ1-5 | few | - | TRBV2 | CASSEKTDSQPQHF | TGTGCCAGCAGTGAAAAAACAGACTCTCAGCCCCAGCATTTT
TRBJ1-5 | many | - | TRBV12-3/TRBV12-4 | CASSLGDRRNQPQHF | TGTGCCAGCAGTTTAGGGGACCGCCGCAATCAGCCCCAGCATTTT
TRBJ1-2 | - | - | TRBV30 | CAWGKNYGYTF | TGTGCCTGGGGAAAAAACTATGGCTACACCTTC
TRBJ2-5 | many | - | TRBV6-5 | CASSYSGRVWPYQETQYF | TGTGCCAGCAGTTACTCCGGCCGTGTATGGCCGTACCAAGAGACCCAGTACTTC
TRBJ2-2 | many | - | TRBV28 | CASQQTGGGTGELFF | TGTGCCAGCCAACAAACAGGGGGGGGCACCGGGGAGCTGTTTTTT
TRBJ2-7 | many | TRBD1 | TRBV29-1 | CSVKDRGSSYEQYF | TGCAGCGTGAAAGACAGGGGCAGCTCCTACGAGCAGTACTTC